These 9 T cell receptor beta chains share one sample of origin, sequenced in a study of blood T cell repertoires in COVID-19. Assay: immunoSEQ multiplex PCR; the TCRdb copy retains only in-frame clones and omits some. The sample carries 250,000 to 350,000 clones, around nine tenths recorded once. The sample comprised peripheral blood. These receptors all come from a woman in her 30s with COVID-19, enrolled during active disease.

This clone was picked up a small number of times. The chain couples TRBV11-2 to TRBJ1-6; no reliable D call. Trimming removed 2 bases at V and 16 bases at J, with 27 bases between. The germline V gene encodes CDR1 SGHAT and CDR2 FQNNGV. The CDR3 consists of 17 residues. Here the CDR3 reads CASSLSEETASRISLHF. The CDR3 DNA reads TGTGCCAGCAGCTTATCCGAGGAAACGGCAAGTCGGATATCGCTCCACTTT. Based on the CDR3 plus reference TRBV11-2 and TRBJ1-6, the full variable domain is EAGVAQSPRYKIIEKRQSVAFWCNPISGHATLYWYQQILGQGPKLLIQFQNNGVVDDSQLPKDRFSAERLKGVDSTLKIQPAKLEDSAVYLCASSLSEETASRISLHFGNGTRLTVT.

This rearrangement joins TRBV7-8 to TRBJ1-2; D might be TRBD1 (5 bases). Trimming removed 3 bases from V and 4 bases from J, with 15 bases in between. Germline loops: CDR1 SGHVS, CDR2 FQNEAQ. The CDR3 covers 15 residues. In DNA form, the CDR3 reads TGTGCCAGCAGCTTGAATGCGGGACGGGCCTATGGCTACACCTTC. It yields the protein CASSLNAGRAYGYTF.

This chain connects TRBV30 to TRBJ1-3; tentative D call: TRBD1 (6 bases). Looked up from germline, CDR1 is GTSNPN and CDR2 is SVGIG (reference sequence). The V end was cut by 4 bases, the J end by 1 base, with 8 bases between. This CDR3 region has 13 residues. The CDR3 sequence: CAWNQGSGNTIYF. The CDR3 coding sequence is TGTGCCTGGAATCAGGGGTCTGGAAACACCATATATTTT. The complete variable domain, with remaining parts taken from reference TRBV30 and TRBJ1-3, reads SQTIHQWPATLVQPVGSPLSLECTVEGTSNPNLYWYRQAAGRGLQLLFYSVGIGQISSEVPQNLSASRPQDRQFILSSKKLLLSDSGFYLCAWNQGSGNTIYFGEGSWLTVV.

This chain joins TRBV12-5 and TRBJ1-1, with D possibly matching TRBD1 (6 bases). This CDR3 has 14 residues. In germline, CDR1 is LGHNT, CDR2 FRNRAP. V lost 4 bases and J 4 bases, leaving 13 bases between the germline ends. The CDR3 protein is CASGSEGGATEAFF. CDR3 sequence (DNA): TGTGCTAGTGGTTCGGAAGGGGGGGCCACTGAAGCTTTCTTT.

The chain uses TRBV7-9 and TRBJ2-7, with D unclear. V was trimmed by 6 bases and J by 3 bases, leaving 6 bases between them. The CDR3 is 11 amino acids. Germline lookup yields CDR1 SEHNR and CDR2 FQNEAQ (reference sequence). The CDR3 nucleotides are TGTGCCAGCAGTAAATACTACGAGCAGTACTTC. Translating gives CASSKYYEQYF.

The chain joins TRBV7-9 to TRBJ1-2; 7 bases map to TRBD1. The CDR3 is 15 amino acids. After removal of 5 bases from V and 0 bases from J, the junction contained 6 bases not matched to a gene. Germline CDR1 and CDR2: SEHNR and FQNEAQ (reference sequence). This CDR3 reads CASSPPGQSNYGYTF. In DNA, the CDR3 is TGTGCCAGCAGCCCTCCGGGACAGTCTAACTATGGCTACACCTTC. Full variable domain (remainder filled in from reference TRBV7-9 and TRBJ1-2): DTGVSQNPRHKITKRGQNVTFRCDPISEHNRLYWYRQTLGQGPEFLTYFQNEAQLEKSRLLSDRFSAERPKGSFSTLEIQRTEQGDSAMYLCASSPPGQSNYGYTFGSGTRLTVV.

The gene calls are TRBV27 and TRBJ1-6; TRBD1 is a possible D gene (5 bases). Germline V gives CDR1 MNHEY, CDR2 SMNVEV (reference sequence). The CDR3 has 15 amino acids. Between the trimmed V and J ends, which lost 5 bases and 5 bases, there was a span of 13 bases. This CDR3 reads CASSTTMGHNSPLHF. The CDR3 DNA follows: TGTGCCAGCAGTACCACCATGGGGCATAATTCACCCCTCCACTTT.

In nucleotides, the CDR3 is TGTGCCAGCAGTTTATGGAGGGGAGGGCACTACGAGCAGTACTTC. The encoded protein is CASSLWRGGHYEQYF. The rearrangement joins TRBV27 to TRBJ2-7; 7 bases map to TRBD2. Trimming at V came to 1 base and at J to 3 bases, leaving 6 bases not matched to a gene. The CDR3 length is 15 residues. Germline-derived CDR1 and CDR2 are MNHEY and SMNVEV (reference sequence).

The rearrangement uses TRBV18 and TRBJ2-1; perhaps TRBD1 as D (5 bases). This CDR3 region has 16 residues. Trimming took off 3 bases at V and 2 bases at J, with 14 bases between the two ends. Germline V CDR1 and CDR2: KGHSH, LQKENI. CDR3 bases: TGTGCCAGCTCACCCCCCCAGGGCCTAGCCTACAATGAGCAGTTCTTC. This translates into CASSPPQGLAYNEQFF. The full variable domain, with the rest looked up from reference TRBV18 and TRBJ2-1, is NAGVMQNPRHLVRRRGQEARLRCSPMKGHSHVYWYRQLPEEGLKFMVYLQKENIIDESGMPKERFSAEFPKEGPSILRIQQVVRGDSAAYFCASSPPQGLAYNEQFFGPGTRLTVL.